This paragraph covers one T cell receptor (beta chain) sequence. Its target is not known. Profiling relied on immunoSEQ multiplex PCR, and the TCRdb table lists in-frame clones only, not all of them. This table has roughly 9,000 clones, about 82% appearing once. The data were obtained in a study of circulating tumor DNA in untreated peripheral T-cell lymphoma. Germline V gene sequence: CDR1 SGHNT, CDR2 YENEEA. J was trimmed by 6 bases and V by 0 bases; bases with no gene match: 3. The CDR3 contains 15 residues. The study, taken as a whole, reports: Baseline tissues yielded approximately 82% and baseline serum 65% to 75% tumor-specific clonotype detection.

The tumor tissue sample was taken at baseline before any treatment. The sequenced sample was tumor tissue. The clonotype comes from a human donor with peripheral T-cell lymphoma. The rearrangement joins TRBV11-3 to TRBJ1-5; 9 bases map to TRBD1. The CDR3 DNA follows: TGTGCCAGCAGCTTAGAGACAGGGGGGGCTCAGCCCCAGCATTTT. It codes for CASSLETGGAQPQHF.